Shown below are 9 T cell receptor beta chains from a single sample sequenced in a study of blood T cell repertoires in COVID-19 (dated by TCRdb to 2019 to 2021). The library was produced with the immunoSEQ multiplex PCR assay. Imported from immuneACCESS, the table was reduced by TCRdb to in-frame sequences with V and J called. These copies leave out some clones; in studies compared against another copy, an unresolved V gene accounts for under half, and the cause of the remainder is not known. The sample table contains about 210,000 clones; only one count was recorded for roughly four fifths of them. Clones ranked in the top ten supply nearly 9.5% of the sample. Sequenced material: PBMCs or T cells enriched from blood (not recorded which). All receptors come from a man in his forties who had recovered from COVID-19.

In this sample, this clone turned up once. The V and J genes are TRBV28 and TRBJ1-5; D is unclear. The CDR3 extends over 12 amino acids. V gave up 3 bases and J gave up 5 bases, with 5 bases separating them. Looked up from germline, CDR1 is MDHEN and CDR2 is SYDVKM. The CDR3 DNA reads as TGTGCCAGCAGTTTTTTAGATCAGCCCCAGCATTTT. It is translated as CASSFLDQPQHF.

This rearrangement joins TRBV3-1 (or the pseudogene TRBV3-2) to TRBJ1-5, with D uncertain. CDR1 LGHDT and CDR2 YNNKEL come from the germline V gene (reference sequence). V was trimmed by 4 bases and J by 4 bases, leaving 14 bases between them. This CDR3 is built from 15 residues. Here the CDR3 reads CASSPGTSLNQPQHF. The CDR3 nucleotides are TGTGCCAGCAGCCCGGGTACCAGTTTAAATCAGCCCCAGCATTTT.

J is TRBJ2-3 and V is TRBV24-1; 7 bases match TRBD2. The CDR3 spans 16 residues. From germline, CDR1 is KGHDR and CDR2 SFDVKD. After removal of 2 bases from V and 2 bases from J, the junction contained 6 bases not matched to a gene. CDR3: CATSDSPAGLTDTQYF. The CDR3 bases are TGTGCCACCAGTGATTCTCCAGCGGGACTCACAGATACGCAGTATTTT.

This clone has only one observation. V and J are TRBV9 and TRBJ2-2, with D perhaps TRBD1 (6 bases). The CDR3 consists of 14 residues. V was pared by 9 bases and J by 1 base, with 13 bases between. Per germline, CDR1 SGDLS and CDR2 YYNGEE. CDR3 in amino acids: CANLQDRNTGELFF. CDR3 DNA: TGTGCCAACCTCCAGGACAGGAACACCGGGGAGCTGTTTTTT.

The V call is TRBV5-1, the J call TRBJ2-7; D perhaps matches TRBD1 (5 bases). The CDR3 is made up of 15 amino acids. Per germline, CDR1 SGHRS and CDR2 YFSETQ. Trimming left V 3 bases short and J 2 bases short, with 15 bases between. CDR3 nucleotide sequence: TGCGCCAGCAGCTCCTCGTGGGGCCATACCTACGAGCAGTACTTC. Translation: CASSSSWGHTYEQYF.

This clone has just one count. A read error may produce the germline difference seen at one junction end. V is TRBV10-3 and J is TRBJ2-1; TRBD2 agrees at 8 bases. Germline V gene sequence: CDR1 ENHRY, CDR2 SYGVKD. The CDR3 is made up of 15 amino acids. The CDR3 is CAIGEPGLDYNEQFF. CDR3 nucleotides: TGTGCCATCGGTGAGCCGGGACTAGATTACAATGAGCAGTTCTTC.

In nucleotides, the CDR3 is TGTGCCAGCAGCTCTCAGGGGGTTCTTGGATCAGATACGCAGTATTTT. It codes for CASSSQGVLGSDTQYF. The J gene is TRBJ2-3, the V gene TRBV7-3; TRBD1 aligns across 7 bases. V trimming: 4 bases; J trimming: 4 bases; junction bases outside the gene matches: 11. The length of the CDR3 is 16 residues. Germline CDR1 is SGHTA and CDR2 is FQGTGA. The entire variable domain, with the rest obtained from reference TRBV7-3 and TRBJ2-3, is as follows: GAGVSQTPSNKVTEKGKYVELRCDPISGHTALYWYRQSLGQGPEFLIYFQGTGAADDSGLPNDRFFAVRPEGSVSTLKIQRTERGDSAVYLCASSSQGVLGSDTQYFGPGTRLTVL.

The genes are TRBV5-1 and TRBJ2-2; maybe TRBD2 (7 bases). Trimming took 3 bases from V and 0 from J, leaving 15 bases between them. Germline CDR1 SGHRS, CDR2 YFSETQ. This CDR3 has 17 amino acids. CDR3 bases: TGCGCCAGCAGCTCCCCTGAGGGGGGGACGAACACCGGGGAGCTGTTTTTT. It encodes CASSSPEGGTNTGELFF.

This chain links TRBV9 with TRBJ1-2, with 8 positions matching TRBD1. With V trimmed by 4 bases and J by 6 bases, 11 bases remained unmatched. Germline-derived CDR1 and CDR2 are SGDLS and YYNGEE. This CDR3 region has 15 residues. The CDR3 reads CASSRVAGGSDGYTF. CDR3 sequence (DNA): TGTGCCAGCAGCCGTGTCGCAGGGGGCTCGGATGGCTACACCTTC.